This note documents a single T cell receptor (beta chain) sequence. This specimen comes from a study of PD-1 blockade in classical Hodgkin lymphoma. Overall study context: The patients were dosed with nivolumab 3 mg/kg, infused intravenously every 2 weeks.

Time point indicated: cycle 4 day 1 (C4D1), after 5 to 7 weeks of nivolumab. Every patient was affected by relapse after autologous stem cell transplantation, while exposure to brentuximab vedotin was not uniform. Data came from immunoSEQ multiplex PCR; TCRdb stores just in-frame clones and leaves some out. There are around 4,600 clones in the sample; over 55% occur only once, and 25% to 30% lies in the top ten. The CDR3 sequence is 14 residues long. Germline lookup yields CDR1 MNHEY and CDR2 SVGAGI. The ends were cut back, 5 bases at V and 5 bases at J, with 13 bases in the middle. The V and J genes are TRBV6-5 and TRBJ1-5, with D possibly TRBD1 on 6 matching bases. The sequencing used peripheral blood mononuclear cells (PBMCs), collected before the fourth cycle of nivolumab. The receptor was isolated from a human donor with classical Hodgkin lymphoma. The CDR3 protein is CASSARDKDQPQHF. The CDR3, as DNA: TGTGCCAGCAGTGCACGGGACAAGGATCAGCCCCAGCATTTT.